This TCR beta chain was profiled in a study of cytomegalovirus exposure and HLA in healthy donors (dated 2017 in TCRdb). Concerning the study at large: According to a later analysis, one platform produced both the approximately 110 validation repertoires and the approximately 660 repertoires of the first cohort. To predict cytomegalovirus infection status, the study brought together high-throughput TCR immunosequencing, statistical association of individual TCRs with disease status, and machine learning. In addition to the first cohort of 666 subjects, a separate validation cohort of approximately 110 different subjects was used. The study was designed to test whether signatures of past pathogen exposure could be identified by cataloging public T cell receptors. The investigation overall reported the following: A later analysis lacked HLA typing for the validation cohort, so it scored co-occurrence in that cohort across all 110 or so repertoires. The authors suggested that the approach could potentially be extended to other disease states and immunological phenotypes. Cytomegalovirus status was reported to be diagnosed by the classifier with high specificity and sensitivity in both the original and validation cohorts. A total of fewer than 200 TCR beta chains were listed by the study as associated with cytomegalovirus. Subsequent analysis determined that TCRs grouped into clusters in the first cohort also showed a tendency toward co-occurrence across the 130 or so validation repertoires, and 90% to 95% of cluster scores exceeded 0. Three of the identified cytomegalovirus-associated TCR beta chains were confirmed in vitro to be specific for cytomegalovirus antigens. While some public TCRs were present in many individuals, most TCR sequences turned up only very rarely across donors.

Donors formed part of the validation cohort, which comprised over a hundred subjects and was distinct from the first cohort of several hundred subjects. From the germline V gene (reference sequence), CDR1 is GTSNPN and CDR2 is SVGIG. From the cysteine up to the phenylalanine, the CDR3 has a length of 13 residues. Only the CDR3 portion is preserved as DNA: 39 bases, with reading frame beginning at the first base. Trimming costs V 0 bases and J 7 bases, and their ends lie 13 bases apart. Comments on this clone: Its specific antigen is unknown. No base quality values were provided; no much bigger clone lies one nucleotide off.

To prepare the library, the immunoSEQ multiplex PCR assay was applied. The authors' pipeline ran thus. A statistical classification framework was developed to diagnose cytomegalovirus status using the catalog of TCR beta chain sequences. TCRdb holds this immuneACCESS table with in-frame rearrangements only. Some clones are missing; in checked studies, unresolved V genes explain under half, and the rest has no known cause. V and J calls and clone size follow that table, whereas D and trimming were derived from the DNA. In all, the sample holds 200,000 or so clones, and 80% to 90% of those were seen once. The ten largest clones represent around an eighth of the sample.

Sequencing input: PBMCs. This TCR came from a woman aged 25 to 39 in good health and CMV-seropositive. The sequence is built from TRBV30 and TRBJ2-7; TRBD2 is a possible D gene, resting on 5 matching bases. The nucleotide sequence reads TGTGCCTGGAGTGTGCGGCGGGTTGAAGAGCAGTACTTC. Its protein reads: CAWSVRRVEEQYF. Reference TRBV30 and TRBJ2-7 genes cover what lies past the CDR3, so the full variable domain is SQTIHQWPATLVQPVGSPLSLECTVEGTSNPNLYWYRQAAGRGLQLLFYSVGIGQISSEVPQNLSASRPQDRQFILSSKKLLLSDSGFYLCAWSVRRVEEQYFGPGTRLTVT.